The 8 T cell receptor beta chains below were found in one sample sequenced in a study of T cells in Graves' hyperthyroidism and ophthalmopathy. Regions amplified from RNA transcripts were the TCR beta CDR3 regions. Using the HTBI primer set, a first-round RT-PCR was run on the TCR CDR3. TCRdb reprocessed the multiplex PCR reads with MiXCR, giving one entry per CDR3 protein. The sample lists about 350,000 distinct CDR3 sequences, roughly 15% occurring once. What was sequenced was blood. These receptors were obtained from a woman in her sixties with Graves' ophthalmopathy.

This clonotype came up many times. The chain couples TRBV20-1 to TRBJ1-2; 9 bases match TRBD1. This CDR3 spans 16 amino acids. Germline values: CDR1 DFQATT, CDR2 SNEGSKA (reference sequence). J was trimmed by 8 bases and V by 3 bases; bases with no gene match: 16. Written as DNA, the CDR3 is TGCAGTGCTAGGAACCTGGGACAGGGACTCGTCGAAGGCTACACCTTC. Its protein product is CSARNLGQGLVEGYTF.

This clonotype was found many times. V is TRBV2 and J is TRBJ1-2; TRBD1 matches at 7 bases. There are 16 residues in the CDR3. Germline V gene lookup returns CDR1 SNHLY and CDR2 FYNNEI. With V trimmed by 6 bases and J by 4 bases, 14 bases remained unmatched. The CDR3 DNA follows: TGTGCCAGCAGCACCTCAGGGGGTGCGAACCCCTATGGCTACACCTTC. Translating it yields CASSTSGGANPYGYTF.

This clonotype has a handful of counts. The chain carries TRBV28 and TRBJ1-6; D is possibly TRBD1 (5 bases). The CDR3 consists of 16 residues. Germline V CDR1 and CDR2: MDHEN, SYDVKM. The V and J ends lost 2 bases and 4 bases respectively, with 12 bases between them. CDR3 in amino acids: CASSLEGRPYNSPLHF. CDR3 bases: TGTGCCAGCAGTTTAGAGGGACGGCCTTATAATTCACCCCTCCACTTT.

This clonotype was counted at least ten times. This sequence joins TRBV7-9 and TRBJ2-4, with TRBD1 matching 7 bases. Germline V gives CDR1 SEHNR, CDR2 FQNEAQ (reference sequence). Trimming removed 1 base from V and 11 bases from J; junction bases left unmatched: 5. This CDR3 has 13 amino acids. CDR3 in amino acids: CASSLGTGEVQYF. The DNA for the CDR3 is TGTGCCAGCAGCTTAGGGACAGGCGAGGTTCAGTACTTC.

In its sample, this clonotype was seen many times. One end of the junction varies from germline; a read error may be responsible. The CDR3 DNA sequence: TGTGCCAGCAGTTTAGGAGACAGAGAGACCCAGTACTTC. As protein: CASSLGDRETQYF. V is TRBV5-1 and J is TRBJ2-5, with D possibly matching TRBD1 (5 bases). The CDR3 runs 13 residues. Germline assignment: CDR1 SGHRS and CDR2 YFSETQ.

This chain links TRBV7-2 with TRBJ2-1, with TRBD2 as a possible D gene (6 bases). V was shortened by 2 bases and J by 7 bases, with 21 bases between the two germline ends. CDR3 length: 17 amino acids. CDR1 SGHTA and CDR2 FQGNSA come from the germline V gene. CDR3 sequence reads: CASSLPAFAGGRNEQFF. For the CDR3, the DNA is TGTGCCAGCAGCTTACCCGCTTTTGCGGGTGGGAGGAATGAGCAGTTCTTC.

A few counts support this clonotype. The CDR3 region is CASSYGGWVNEQFF. CDR3 in DNA: TGTGCCAGCAGTTACGGCGGGTGGGTCAATGAGCAGTTCTTC. The chain couples TRBV6-1 to TRBJ2-1, with D possibly being TRBD2 (5 bases). The germline gives CDR1 MNHNS, CDR2 SASEGT. The V end was cut by 5 bases, the J end by 6 bases, with 14 bases between. The CDR3 has 14 amino acids.

The chain is built from TRBV5-5 and TRBJ1-4, with D perhaps TRBD1 (6 bases). This CDR3 has 14 residues. The germline CDR1 and CDR2 sequences are SGHKS and YYEKEE (reference sequence). The germline V and J ends were trimmed by 4 bases and 6 bases, with 13 bases remaining between them. CDR3 in DNA: TGTGCCAGCAGCCATCAGGGGTGGGATGAAAAACTGTTTTTT. Its protein product is CASSHQGWDEKLFF.